Below, 4 T cell receptor beta chains from the same sample are listed, as sequenced in a study of molecular identifiers for immune sequencing clone quantification. TCRdb used MiXCR to reprocess the PCR reads, holding one entry per CDR3 protein. The sample holds under 600,000 distinct CDR3 sequences, around a fifth seen once. Specimen: naive CD8+ T cells from blood, with Jurkat cell RNA spiked in. Subset given: FACS-sorted CD8+CD4-CCR7+CD45RA+ naive T cells. These TCRs come from a human donor in good health. Some libraries in this study had Jurkat cell RNA spiked in.

The V call is TRBV2, the J call TRBJ2-3; 9 bases match TRBD1. CDR3 length equals 16 residues. CDR1 and CDR2 from the germline V gene are SNHLY and FYNNEI. Trimming cost V 4 bases and J 3 bases; bases outside gene matches: 8. CDR3 sequence: CASSARDRAITDTQYF. CDR3 nucleotides: TGTGCCAGCAGTGCCCGGGACAGGGCGATTACAGATACGCAGTATTTT. Filled out from reference TRBV2 and TRBJ2-3, the complete variable domain reads EPEVTQTPSHQVTQMGQEVILRCVPISNHLYFYWYRQILGQKVEFLVSFYNNEISEKSEIFDDQFSVERPDGSNFTLKIRSTKLEDSAMYFCASSARDRAITDTQYFGPGTRLTVL.

J is TRBJ1-2 and V is TRBV27; D not resolved. V was trimmed by 5 bases and J by 4 bases, leaving 8 bases between them. Germline loops: CDR1 MNHEY, CDR2 SMNVEV (reference sequence). The CDR3 loop spans 12 amino acids. CDR3 in amino acids: CASSGESYGYTF. For the CDR3, the DNA is TGTGCCAGCAGTGGAGAGAGCTATGGCTACACCTTC.

Remarks on this clonotype: A much larger clone sits a single nucleotide away, making a read error possible. The chain has TRBV7-2 and TRBJ2-3; possibly TRBD2 for D (5 bases). The V gene's germline CDR1 is SGHTA and CDR2 FQGNSA. Trimming removed 2 bases from V and 1 base from J, with 13 bases in between. The CDR3 extends over 16 amino acids. The CDR3 protein is CASSLFFNGGTDTQYF. The CDR3 DNA reads as TGTGCCAGCAGCTTATTTTTCAACGGGGGCACAGATACGCAGTATTTT.

This clonotype was detected many times. The chain joins TRBV20-1 to TRBJ2-5; D is uncertain. Trimming pared 3 bases from V and 0 bases from J, leaving 8 bases between. Germline values: CDR1 DFQATT, CDR2 SNEGSKA (reference sequence). This CDR3 is 13 amino acids long. Written as DNA, the CDR3 is TGCAGTGCTAGTCGGCGGAACCAAGAGACCCAGTACTTC. Its translation is CSASRRNQETQYF.